The next 28 T cell receptor beta chains were all read from a single sample in a study of OX40 agonist ivuxolimab in advanced cancers. Sequencing used immunoSEQ multiplex PCR; TCRdb keeps in-frame clones, though not all of them. The profile shows 30,000 or so clones, 60% to 85% of them singletons. This specimen was CD4+ or CD8+ T cells sorted from blood, taken in a trial of the OX40 agonist ivuxolimab. The receptors originated from an adult with an advanced solid tumor such as melanoma, head and neck, liver or kidney cancer.

This clone was seen a single time. J is TRBJ1-1 and V is TRBV19, with a tentative D call TRBD1 (6 bases). This CDR3 has 15 amino acids. Trimming shortened V by 2 bases and J by 5 bases, and 15 bases separated the two germline ends. Per germline, CDR1 LNHDA and CDR2 SQIVND (reference sequence). CDR3 region: CASSIQGQWVTEAFF. The CDR3 nucleotides are TGTGCCAGTAGTATACAAGGACAGTGGGTTACTGAAGCTTTCTTT.

The genes are TRBV30 and TRBJ1-3, with no clear D. The CDR3 has 12 residues. Between the trimmed V and J ends, which lost 1 base and 4 bases, there was a span of 5 bases. Germline CDR1 and CDR2: GTSNPN and SVGIG (reference sequence). CDR3 nucleotide sequence: TGTGCCTGGAGTGCGAGAGGAAACACCATATATTTT. This sequence encodes CAWSARGNTIYF.

V is TRBV5-6 and J is TRBJ1-1; D is ambiguous. Germline V lookup: CDR1 SGHDT, CDR2 YYEEEE. The CDR3 runs to 15 residues. V lost 1 base and J 0 bases, leaving 10 bases between the germline ends. CDR3 protein: CASSLSKVMNTEAFF. The CDR3 DNA reads TGTGCCAGCAGCTTGAGTAAGGTAATGAACACTGAAGCTTTCTTT. Combining the CDR3 with reference TRBV5-6 and TRBJ1-1 gives the whole variable domain DAGVTQSPTHLIKTRGQQVTLRCSPKSGHDTVSWYQQALGQGPQFIFQYYEEEERQRGNFPDRFSGHQFPNYSSELNVNALLLGDSALYLCASSLSKVMNTEAFFGQGTRLTVV.

This clone appeared a single time. The chain is built from TRBV7-3 and TRBJ1-1; 9 positions agree with TRBD1. Germline loops: CDR1 SGHTA, CDR2 FQGTGA. The ends lost 5 bases at V and 4 bases at J; junction bases unmatched: 5. This CDR3 is built from 14 residues. The CDR3 sequence is CASSPGTGITEAFF. Here the CDR3 DNA reads TGTGCCAGCAGCCCTGGGACAGGGATCACTGAAGCTTTCTTT.

This clone appeared a single time. The rearrangement joins TRBV30 to TRBJ1-5, with a possible D match to TRBD1 (5 bases). The CDR3 has 18 amino acids. V was pared by 1 base and J by 0 bases, with 19 bases between. The germline V gene has CDR1 GTSNPN and CDR2 SVGIG (reference sequence). CDR3 sequence reads: CAWSEGLSSGTSNQPQHF. The CDR3 DNA reads as TGTGCCTGGAGTGAGGGACTATCCTCTGGGACTAGCAATCAGCCCCAGCATTTT. The variable domain in full, with the rest retrieved from reference TRBV30 and TRBJ1-5, is SQTIHQWPATLVQPVGSPLSLECTVEGTSNPNLYWYRQAAGRGLQLLFYSVGIGQISSEVPQNLSASRPQDRQFILSSKKLLLSDSGFYLCAWSEGLSSGTSNQPQHFGDGTRLSIL.

In this sample, this clone turned up once. The chain carries TRBV6-1 and TRBJ2-7, with 9 bases identical to TRBD1. V dropped 4 bases and J dropped 7; count of bases not matched to a gene: 8. Germline CDR1 is MNHNS and CDR2 is SASEGT. The CDR3 has 14 residues. The CDR3 coding sequence is TGTGCCAGCAGTGTGGGACAGGGCCTACGAGAGCAGTACTTC. It encodes CASSVGQGLREQYF.

In DNA form, the CDR3 reads TGCGCCAGCAGTTTATTGGCACAGTGGGACTATGGCTACACCTTC. Its translation: CASSLLAQWDYGYTF. The rearrangement links TRBV5-1 to TRBJ1-2; D is undetermined. CDR1 is SGHRS, CDR2 YFSETQ, per germline. There are 15 residues in the CDR3. Trimming took off 5 bases at V and 3 bases at J, with 17 bases between the two ends.

The rearrangement joins TRBV28 to TRBJ1-5, with no clear D. The CDR3 is made up of 13 amino acids. Trimming pared 8 bases from V and 7 bases from J, leaving 15 bases between. CDR1 and CDR2 (germline): MDHEN, SYDVKM. CDR3: CASELGSRQPQHF. CDR3 nucleotide sequence: TGTGCCAGCGAATTGGGCAGTAGGCAGCCCCAGCATTTT.

The rearrangement links TRBV4-1 to TRBJ1-5; possible D gene TRBD1, 6 bases. The CDR3 sequence is 13 residues long. The germline V and J ends were trimmed by 3 bases and 11 bases, with 14 bases remaining between them. Germline V gene data show CDR1 as MGHRA and CDR2 as YSYEKL. For the CDR3, the DNA is TGCGCCAGCAGCCAGATGACAGGCCAGGCCCAGCATTTT. As protein: CASSQMTGQAQHF.

The chain couples TRBV7-2 to TRBJ2-4; a weak D match, TRBD1 (5 bases). Germline V gives CDR1 SGHTA, CDR2 FQGNSA. This CDR3 contains 14 residues. Trimming removed 5 bases at V and 4 bases at J, with 12 bases between. The CDR3 loop is CASSLGVRKNIQYF. CDR3 DNA sequence: TGTGCCAGCAGCCTAGGGGTCCGGAAAAACATTCAGTACTTC.

V gene TRBV2 combines with J gene TRBJ1-2, with TRBD1 matching over 10 bases. This CDR3 has 16 residues. The ends lost 5 bases at V and 2 bases at J; junction bases unmatched: 8. Germline V lookup: CDR1 SNHLY, CDR2 FYNNEI. CDR3 DNA sequence: TGTGCCAGCAGTATGGACCGGGACAGGGGAAACTATGGCTACACCTTC. Amino acid sequence: CASSMDRDRGNYGYTF.

The rearrangement joins TRBV5-1 to TRBJ1-3; D remains ambiguous. Germline V gene data show CDR1 as SGHRS and CDR2 as YFSETQ. The CDR3 spans 16 residues. V was cut by 2 bases and J by 4 bases, with 16 bases left in between. The CDR3 sequence is CASSFQPSTLGNTIYF. In DNA, the CDR3 is TGCGCCAGCAGCTTCCAGCCGTCTACGCTGGGAAACACCATATATTTT.

The V gene is TRBV11-2, the J gene TRBJ1-4; possible D gene TRBD1, 6 bases. The CDR3 covers 15 residues. Germline-derived CDR1 and CDR2 are SGHAT and FQNNGV. Trimming stripped 1 base from V and 5 bases from J, with 11 bases between. This CDR3 reads CASSLVGGKNEKLFF. The CDR3 DNA sequence: TGTGCCAGCAGCTTAGTAGGGGGAAAGAATGAAAAACTGTTTTTT.

The chain has TRBV28 and TRBJ1-2, with D uncertain. Germline V gene data show CDR1 as MDHEN and CDR2 as SYDVKM. This CDR3 spans 11 amino acids. V lost 5 bases and J lost 4, with 5 bases in between. The CDR3 region has the DNA TGTGCCAGCAGTACTCTCTATGGCTACACCTTC. Its translation: CASSTLYGYTF.

V gene TRBV5-6 combines with J gene TRBJ2-3; D not resolved. This CDR3 is 11 amino acids long. V was pared by 2 bases and J by 2 bases, with 0 bases between. CDR1 and CDR2 from the germline V gene are SGHDT and YYEEEE. CDR3 bases: TGTGCCAGCAGCTTCACAGATACGCAGTATTTT. This encodes CASSFTDTQYF. Full variable domain (remainder filled in from reference TRBV5-6 and TRBJ2-3): DAGVTQSPTHLIKTRGQQVTLRCSPKSGHDTVSWYQQALGQGPQFIFQYYEEEERQRGNFPDRFSGHQFPNYSSELNVNALLLGDSALYLCASSFTDTQYFGPGTRLTVL.

The V and J genes are TRBV7-2 and TRBJ2-3; a possible D gene is TRBD1 (5 bases). Germline V CDR1 and CDR2: SGHTA, FQGNSA. The V end was cut by 0 bases, the J end by 3 bases, with 16 bases between. The CDR3 consists of 17 residues. The CDR3 DNA sequence: TGTGCCAGCAGCTTAGCTTACCGGACAAGGACGACAGATACGCAGTATTTT. This gives the protein CASSLAYRTRTTDTQYF.

V usage is TRBV5-1 and J usage is TRBJ1-2; D not certain. The CDR3 has 14 amino acids. V was clipped by 3 bases and J by 4 bases, with 13 bases between them. CDR1 and CDR2 (germline): SGHRS, YFSETQ. The CDR3 sequence: CASSSSDPRYGYTF. The CDR3 region has the DNA TGCGCCAGCAGCTCCAGCGACCCGCGCTATGGCTACACCTTC.

This rearrangement joins TRBV19 to TRBJ2-1; no firm D call. V was trimmed by 2 bases and J by 8 bases, leaving 4 bases between them. This CDR3 spans 11 amino acids. CDR1 LNHDA and CDR2 SQIVND come from the germline V gene (reference sequence). CDR3 amino acids: CASSISHEQFF. CDR3 in DNA: TGTGCCAGTAGTATATCACATGAGCAGTTCTTC.

This clone was seen once. The rearrangement uses TRBV6-1 and TRBJ2-2; no clear D gene. Germline CDR1 is MNHNS and CDR2 is SASEGT. The ends were cut back, 6 bases at V and 6 bases at J, with 17 bases in the middle. The length of the CDR3 is 15 residues. The CDR3 DNA reads TGTGCCAGCAGCGCGCCGGGTCTCTGGGCCGGGGAGCTGTTTTTT. Its protein is CASSAPGLWAGELFF.

V is TRBV13 and J is TRBJ2-4; TRBD2 matches 8 bases. The germline V gene encodes CDR1 PRHDT and CDR2 FYEKMQ (reference sequence). Germline trimming cut 2 bases from V and 0 bases from J; bases unmatched to any gene: 3. This CDR3 spans 16 amino acids. For the CDR3, the DNA is TGTGCCAGCAGCTTAAGGAGCGGGGGAGCCAAAAACATTCAGTACTTC. This gives the protein CASSLRSGGAKNIQYF.

The chain links TRBV5-1 to TRBJ2-7; D gene unclear. Per germline, CDR1 SGHRS and CDR2 YFSETQ. This CDR3 has 13 residues. Trimming took off 1 base at V and 3 bases at J, with 8 bases between the two ends. The DNA for the CDR3 is TGCGCCAGCAGCTTGTGGCCCGGCTACGAGCAGTACTTC. Encoded protein: CASSLWPGYEQYF.

This clone was observed a single time. The chain combines TRBV11-3 with TRBJ2-7; 9 bases match TRBD1. Germline V gene lookup returns CDR1 SGHNT and CDR2 YENEEA. The CDR3 runs to 15 residues. The J segment lost 2 bases and the V segment lost 2 bases, leaving 4 bases of the junction unmatched. CDR3 sequence reads: CASSLQGQGPYEQYF. The CDR3 coding sequence is TGTGCCAGCAGCTTACAAGGACAGGGGCCCTACGAGCAGTACTTC.

This chain links TRBV2 with TRBJ1-4; the D is unclear. The CDR3 runs 15 residues. Trimming stripped 6 bases from V and 5 bases from J, with 16 bases between. CDR1 and CDR2 (germline): SNHLY, FYNNEI. This chain's CDR3 is CASRAQEGRNEKLFF. CDR3 DNA: TGTGCCAGCAGGGCACAAGAAGGACGGAATGAAAAACTGTTTTTT.

The chain has TRBV27 and TRBJ1-5, with D maybe TRBD1 (6 bases). Germline V gives CDR1 MNHEY, CDR2 SMNVEV (reference sequence). V was pared by 2 bases and J by 6 bases, with 14 bases between. The CDR3 is 15 residues long. The CDR3 DNA follows: TGTGCCAGCAGTTTACAAGGGGGTGCCGGTCAGCCCCAGCATTTT. It translates to CASSLQGGAGQPQHF.

The genes are TRBV6-6 and TRBJ1-6, with D tentatively TRBD1 (6 bases). This CDR3 spans 15 amino acids. The V end was cut by 5 bases, the J end by 10 bases, with 18 bases between. CDR1 MNHNY and CDR2 SVGAGI come from the germline V gene (reference sequence). The CDR3 DNA sequence: TGTGCCAGCAGTACGCACAGGGTTGAGACCTCACCCCTCCACTTT. This translates into CASSTHRVETSPLHF.

The CDR3 nucleotides read TGTGCCAGTAGTATAGCACAGGGCCGTAATCAGCCCCAGCATTTT. Translation gives CASSIAQGRNQPQHF. The chain joins TRBV19 to TRBJ1-5, with a possible D match to TRBD1 (6 bases). The CDR3 runs to 15 residues. The germline V gene encodes CDR1 LNHDA and CDR2 SQIVND (reference sequence). Trimming took off 1 base at V and 4 bases at J, with 11 bases between the two ends.

V is TRBV15 and J is TRBJ1-2; maybe TRBD1 (5 bases). The germline V gene encodes CDR1 LNHNV and CDR2 YYDKDF (reference sequence). The CDR3 runs 15 residues. The V end lost 0 bases, the J end lost 3 bases, and 11 bases lay between the germline ends. CDR3 in amino acids: CATSRDLTAYYGYTF. The DNA for the CDR3 is TGTGCCACCAGCAGAGACCTGACAGCCTACTATGGCTACACCTTC. The full variable domain, rest sourced from reference TRBV15 and TRBJ1-2, is DAMVIQNPRYQVTQFGKPVTLSCSQTLNHNVMYWYQQKSSQAPKLLFHYYDKDFNNEADTPDNFQSRRPNTSFCFLDIRSPGLGDTAMYLCATSRDLTAYYGYTFGSGTRLTVV.

For the CDR3, the DNA is TGTGCCAGTAGTAAGGGACAGAACACTGAAGCTTTCTTT. The encoded protein is CASSKGQNTEAFF. V is TRBV19 and J is TRBJ1-1, with D possibly TRBD1 on 6 matching bases. Germline V CDR1 and CDR2: LNHDA, SQIVND (reference sequence). This CDR3 has 13 residues. Trimming removed 4 bases at V and 1 base at J, with 7 bases between.